Presented here are 26 T cell receptor beta chains from one specimen sequenced in a study of blood T cell repertoires in COVID-19. The protocol was immunoSEQ multiplex PCR, while the TCRdb copy is restricted to in-frame clones and leaves out a portion. This sample carries 200,000 to 250,000 clones, about 79% of them seen once, and the ten largest clones take about 8.1%. Sample: peripheral blood. The receptors were sampled from a man aged 80 or over with acute or convalescent COVID-19.

The rearrangement uses TRBV28 and TRBJ1-1; the D gene is possibly TRBD1 (5 bases). The length of the CDR3 is 13 residues. Germline loops: CDR1 MDHEN, CDR2 SYDVKM. V was clipped by 5 bases and J by 12 bases, with 19 bases between them. The CDR3 nucleotides read TGTGCCAGCAGTCTCGACAGCCCCTCGATCTCTTTCTTT. This sequence encodes CASSLDSPSISFF.

This chain joins TRBV24-1 and TRBJ2-2; D remains unclear. Trimming removed 5 bases from V and 0 bases from J, with 6 bases in between. CDR3 size: 14 residues. The germline CDR1 and CDR2 sequences are KGHDR and SFDVKD. DNA of the CDR3: TGTGCCACCAGTGCGTTAGCGAACACCGGGGAGCTGTTTTTT. It translates to CATSALANTGELFF.

The CDR3 nucleotides are TGCGCCAGCAGCTTGTGGTCCCCCAACACAGTGCAGGGAAGGAACACTGAAGCTTTCTTT. This translates into CASSLWSPNTVQGRNTEAFF. The J gene is TRBJ1-1, the V gene TRBV5-1, with a possible D match to TRBD1 (5 bases). This CDR3 spans 20 amino acids. Germline loops: CDR1 SGHRS, CDR2 YFSETQ. V was trimmed by 1 base and J by 1 base, leaving 26 bases between them. Drawing the rest from reference TRBV5-1 and TRBJ1-1, the complete variable domain is KAGVTQTPRYLIKTRGQQVTLSCSPISGHRSVSWYQQTPGQGLQFLFEYFSETQRNKGNFPGRFSGRQFSNSRSEMNVSTLELGDSALYLCASSLWSPNTVQGRNTEAFFGQGTRLTVV.

The rearrangement uses TRBV5-1 and TRBJ2-5; 11 bases fit TRBD1. V dropped 3 bases and J dropped 3; count of bases not matched to a gene: 1. The CDR3 runs to 14 residues. The germline gives CDR1 SGHRS, CDR2 YFSETQ. As DNA, the CDR3 is TGCGCCAGCAGCTCGGGACAGGGGGAAGAGACCCAGTACTTC. It is translated as CASSSGQGEETQYF.

The J gene is TRBJ2-1, the V gene TRBV18; 7 bases map to TRBD1. The J segment lost 4 bases and the V segment lost 5 bases, leaving 5 bases of the junction unmatched. Germline-derived CDR1 and CDR2 are KGHSH and LQKENI. This CDR3 comprises 14 residues. CDR3 sequence: CASSRDRRYNEQFF. Written as DNA, the CDR3 is TGTGCCAGCTCAAGGGACAGAAGATACAATGAGCAGTTCTTC.

The CDR3 protein is CASSEQGIHEQFF. The DNA of the CDR3 is TGTGCCAGCTCCGAACAGGGTATCCATGAGCAGTTCTTC. The genes are TRBV18 and TRBJ2-1; the D gene is possibly TRBD1 (6 bases). The germline V gene encodes CDR1 KGHSH and CDR2 LQKENI. The germline V and J ends were trimmed by 6 bases and 8 bases, with 14 bases remaining between them. There are 13 residues in the CDR3. Using reference TRBV18 and TRBJ2-1 for the parts outside the CDR3, the full variable domain is NAGVMQNPRHLVRRRGQEARLRCSPMKGHSHVYWYRQLPEEGLKFMVYLQKENIIDESGMPKERFSAEFPKEGPSILRIQQVVRGDSAAYFCASSEQGIHEQFFGPGTRLTVL.

This chain joins TRBV28 and TRBJ1-2; D is perhaps TRBD1 (5 bases). Germline lookup yields CDR1 MDHEN and CDR2 SYDVKM. Trimming took off 5 bases at V and 4 bases at J, with 11 bases between the two ends. The CDR3 is made up of 13 amino acids. The CDR3 reads CASSKQVLYGYTF. CDR3 in DNA: TGTGCCAGCAGTAAACAGGTCCTCTATGGCTACACCTTC.

This clone was counted between two and nine times. The chain couples TRBV30 to TRBJ2-3, with 11 bases that match TRBD2. V trimming: 0 bases; J trimming: 6 bases; junction bases outside the gene matches: 5. This CDR3 is 15 amino acids long. Germline assignment: CDR1 GTSNPN and CDR2 SVGIG (reference sequence). CDR3: CAWSVLAGGRDTQYF. CDR3 nucleotides: TGTGCCTGGAGTGTTCTAGCGGGAGGACGCGATACGCAGTATTTT.

The chain is built from TRBV14 and TRBJ1-2, with D perhaps TRBD1 (5 bases). CDR3 size: 15 residues. Trimming removed 0 bases at V and 7 bases at J, with 15 bases between. Germline CDR1 is SGHDN and CDR2 is FVKESK. CDR3 nucleotides: TGTGCCAGCAGCCAAGATTTGCGGCAGGGAGGTGGCTACACCTTC. Translation: CASSQDLRQGGGYTF.

This clone was seen more than once but under ten times. J is TRBJ1-4 and V is TRBV18; D uncertain. Germline loops: CDR1 KGHSH, CDR2 LQKENI. V was clipped by 2 bases and J by 7 bases, with 14 bases between them. The CDR3 contains 15 residues. CDR3 loop: CASSPSGTRGEKLFF. The DNA of the CDR3 is TGTGCCAGCTCACCATCGGGAACTCGGGGTGAAAAACTGTTTTTT.

This clone was counted once. The chain recombines TRBV29-1 with TRBJ1-2; 12 bases fit TRBD1. Germline V gives CDR1 SQVTM, CDR2 ANQGSEA. The CDR3 runs 15 residues. V lost 7 bases, J lost 5 bases, and 11 bases stayed unmatched. The CDR3 spells CSAPGQGALEYGYTF. The CDR3 nucleotides read TGCAGCGCTCCGGGACAGGGGGCGTTAGAGTATGGCTACACCTTC.

This clone has a handful of counts. The CDR3 region has the DNA TGTGCCAGCAGTCCAGACAGGTCGAACACCGGGGAGCTGTTTTTT. Protein: CASSPDRSNTGELFF. The rearrangement joins TRBV6-2 or TRBV6-3 to TRBJ2-2; D possibly corresponds to TRBD1 (6 bases). Germline CDR1 and CDR2: MNHEY and SVGEGT. V was pared by 5 bases and J by 0 bases, with 10 bases between. The CDR3 is made up of 15 amino acids.

The gene calls are TRBV5-1 and TRBJ1-2; 10 nucleotides line up with TRBD1. Trimming at V came to 3 bases and at J to 0 bases, leaving 2 bases not matched to a gene. CDR1 SGHRS and CDR2 YFSETQ come from the germline V gene. The CDR3 has 15 residues. The CDR3 region is CASSSGTGANYGYTF. In nucleotides, the CDR3 is TGCGCCAGCAGCTCCGGGACAGGGGCTAACTATGGCTACACCTTC. Filled out from reference TRBV5-1 and TRBJ1-2, the complete variable domain reads KAGVTQTPRYLIKTRGQQVTLSCSPISGHRSVSWYQQTPGQGLQFLFEYFSETQRNKGNFPGRFSGRQFSNSRSEMNVSTLELGDSALYLCASSSGTGANYGYTFGSGTRLTVV.

The genes are TRBV7-6 and TRBJ2-7; D perhaps matches TRBD1 (6 bases). This CDR3 is 16 amino acids long. CDR1 SGHVS and CDR2 FNYEAQ come from the germline V gene. V shed 6 bases and J shed 2 bases, with 20 bases lying between them. The CDR3, as DNA: TGTGCCAGCAGGCTATCTTTGGACAGATTCCCCTACGAGCAGTACTTC. This sequence encodes CASRLSLDRFPYEQYF.

The gene calls are TRBV6-4 and TRBJ2-3; D gene uncertain. Germline V CDR1 and CDR2: MRHNA, SNTAGT. The CDR3 loop spans 16 amino acids. V was shortened by 0 bases and J by 0 bases, with 10 bases between the two germline ends. CDR3 nucleotides: TGTGCCAGCAGTGACTCGTTGAGTTTCAGCACAGATACGCAGTATTTT. It encodes CASSDSLSFSTDTQYF.

This chain links TRBV28 with TRBJ1-5, with D perhaps matching TRBD1 (6 bases). There are 14 residues in the CDR3. Germline V CDR1 and CDR2: MDHEN, SYDVKM. The germline V and J ends were trimmed by 7 bases and 5 bases, with 15 bases remaining between them. CDR3 in DNA: TGTGCCAGCACCGGGGGAGGGGGTTATCAGCCCCAGCATTTT. Its translation is CASTGGGGYQPQHF.

V usage is TRBV19 and J usage is TRBJ2-3; 7 bases fit TRBD2. V lost 4 bases to trimming and J lost 0 bases; unmatched junction nucleotides: 7. Looked up from germline, CDR1 is LNHDA and CDR2 is SQIVND (reference sequence). CDR3 length: 16 amino acids. The CDR3 loop is CASSRGAGLSTDTQYF. In nucleotides, the CDR3 is TGTGCCAGTAGTAGGGGAGCGGGACTTAGCACAGATACGCAGTATTTT. The full variable domain, in which reference TRBV19 and TRBJ2-3 provide the parts outside the CDR3, is DGGITQSPKYLFRKEGQNVTLSCEQNLNHDAMYWYRQDPGQGLRLIYYSQIVNDFQKGDIAEGYSVSREKKESFPLTVTSAQKNPTAFYLCASSRGAGLSTDTQYFGPGTRLTVL.

This chain joins TRBV4-1 and TRBJ2-7, with D unresolved. The length of the CDR3 is 15 residues. Deletions cut 0 bases from V and 0 bases from J, with 9 bases between. The germline V gene has CDR1 MGHRA and CDR2 YSYEKL. CDR3 nucleotide sequence: TGCGCCAGCAGCCAAGAAAGGAGCATCTCCTACGAGCAGTACTTC. Its protein product is CASSQERSISYEQYF.

The chain links TRBV30 to TRBJ1-4, with TRBD1 matching 7 bases. The CDR3 runs to 12 residues. V was clipped by 4 bases and J by 10 bases; unmatched bases: 6. Germline lookup yields CDR1 GTSNPN and CDR2 SVGIG (reference sequence). This CDR3 reads CAWKGQVRKLFF. CDR3 nucleotides: TGTGCCTGGAAAGGACAGGTTAGAAAACTGTTTTTT. The variable domain in full, with the rest retrieved from reference TRBV30 and TRBJ1-4, is SQTIHQWPATLVQPVGSPLSLECTVEGTSNPNLYWYRQAAGRGLQLLFYSVGIGQISSEVPQNLSASRPQDRQFILSSKKLLLSDSGFYLCAWKGQVRKLFFGSGTQLSVL.

CDR3 in amino acids: CASSVGTGRNTEAFF. The CDR3 coding sequence is TGTGCCAGCAGCGTAGGGACAGGGCGGAACACTGAAGCTTTCTTT. The rearrangement links TRBV9 to TRBJ1-1; TRBD1 matches at 8 bases. Losses at the gene ends were 0 bases for V and 1 base for J; bases not matched to a gene: 2. There are 15 residues in the CDR3. The germline gives CDR1 SGDLS, CDR2 YYNGEE.

The gene calls are TRBV6-1 and TRBJ1-1; D possibly corresponds to TRBD1 (5 bases). V lost 2 bases and J 5 bases, leaving 9 bases between the germline ends. The CDR3 has 13 residues. Germline V gene data show CDR1 as MNHNS and CDR2 as SASEGT. The CDR3 here is CASSEWGGTEAFF. DNA for the CDR3: TGTGCCAGCAGTGAATGGGGGGGAACTGAAGCTTTCTTT.

For this clone: The junction departs from germline at one end; a sequencing error may be responsible. The CDR3 DNA sequence: TGCAGTGCTAACACCGGGACAGGCCCCGCTTTT. Encoded protein: CSANTGTGPAF. V is TRBV20-1 and J is TRBJ1-6; 8 bases are a match to TRBD1. Germline CDR1 and CDR2: DFQATT and SNEGSKA (reference sequence). This CDR3 contains 11 residues.

V usage is TRBV6-5 and J usage is TRBJ2-3; D may be TRBD2 (6 bases). Between the trimmed V and J ends, which lost 5 bases and 8 bases, there was a span of 20 bases. The CDR3 extends over 15 amino acids. Looked up from germline, CDR1 is MNHEY and CDR2 is SVGAGI. Written as DNA, the CDR3 is TGTGCCAGCAGTCCGATGTATCGCGGGCGGGGTACGCAGTATTTT. Amino acids: CASSPMYRGRGTQYF.

The chain links TRBV24-1 to TRBJ1-2; D is possibly TRBD1 (5 bases). The germline V and J ends were trimmed by 5 bases and 9 bases, with 9 bases remaining between them. Germline V gene sequence: CDR1 KGHDR, CDR2 SFDVKD. The length of the CDR3 is 11 residues. The CDR3 loop is CATSGGERYTF. CDR3 in DNA: TGTGCCACCAGTGGGGGCGAACGCTACACCTTC.

The chain carries TRBV5-1 and TRBJ2-7, with D possibly matching TRBD1 (6 bases). V was shortened by 4 bases and J by 3 bases, with 20 bases between the two germline ends. The CDR3 loop spans 16 amino acids. CDR1 SGHRS and CDR2 YFSETQ come from the germline V gene. CDR3 nucleotide sequence: TGCGCCAGCAGCCAAGGTGTAGGGGGAAACTACTACGAGCAGTACTTC. Amino acids: CASSQGVGGNYYEQYF.

This clone was detected a few times. The chain links TRBV2 to TRBJ2-1, with 8 bases lining up with TRBD2. With V trimmed by 0 bases and J by 8 bases, 6 bases remained unmatched. This CDR3 region has 15 residues. CDR1 is SNHLY, CDR2 FYNNEI, per germline. The CDR3 sequence is CASSEATGGSYEQFF. As DNA, the CDR3 is TGTGCCAGCAGTGAAGCAACGGGGGGGTCGTATGAGCAGTTCTTC.